This T cell receptor beta chain was obtained from a study of blood T cell repertoires in COVID-19. Study details: The United States, Italy and Spain supplied acute and convalescent COVID-19 samples. T cells, B-cell-depleted T cells, or PBMCs supplied cDNA or gDNA.

Followed over time, Seattle patients had been enrolled while infection was active. Original processing methods: By means of reference gene primer amplification, nucleated cell counts were estimated. Here immunoSEQ multiplex PCR was the method, and the copy in TCRdb shows in-frame clones only, minus some. For V, J and clone size, that table is used; D and trimming come from the DNA. In the table there are about 370,000 clones, about 89% of which are singletons. This clone was seen a handful of times. The receptor was derived from a woman aged 25 to 39 with COVID-19, enrolled during active disease. Sequencing was carried out using peripheral blood.

The CDR3 DNA reads as TGTGCCTGGAGTCCATCAGGGTACTCTGGAAACACCATATATTTT. Translated: CAWSPSGYSGNTIYF. This chain uses TRBV30 with TRBJ1-3; D is perhaps TRBD1 (5 bases). Trimming left V 2 bases short and J 0 bases short, with 11 bases between. Germline lookup yields CDR1 GTSNPN and CDR2 SVGIG (reference sequence). This CDR3 region has 15 residues.